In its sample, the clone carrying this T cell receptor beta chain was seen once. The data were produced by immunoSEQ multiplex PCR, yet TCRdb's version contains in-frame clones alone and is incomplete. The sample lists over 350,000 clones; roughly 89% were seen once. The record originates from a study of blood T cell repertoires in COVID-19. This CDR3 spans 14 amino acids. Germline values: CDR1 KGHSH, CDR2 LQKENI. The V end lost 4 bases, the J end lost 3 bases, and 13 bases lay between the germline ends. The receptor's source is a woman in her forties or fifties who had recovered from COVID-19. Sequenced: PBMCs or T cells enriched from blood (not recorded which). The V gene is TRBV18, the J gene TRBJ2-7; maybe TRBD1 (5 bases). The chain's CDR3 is CASSHSDKNYEQYF. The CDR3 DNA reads TGTGCCAGCTCACACTCGGACAAGAACTACGAGCAGTACTTC. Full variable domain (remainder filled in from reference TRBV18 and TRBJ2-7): NAGVMQNPRHLVRRRGQEARLRCSPMKGHSHVYWYRQLPEEGLKFMVYLQKENIIDESGMPKERFSAEFPKEGPSILRIQQVVRGDSAAYFCASSHSDKNYEQYFGPGTRLTVT.